The table lists the clone carrying this T cell receptor (beta chain) with a count of one. Its antigen is not identified. This sample was taken from a study of cytomegalovirus exposure and HLA in healthy donors. This CDR3 is 16 amino acids long. CDR1 and CDR2 (germline): SGHRS, YFSETQ. Trimming shortened V by 0 bases and J by 0 bases, and 10 bases separated the two germline ends. General study points: The authors confirmed in vitro that a few CMV-associated chains were specific for CMV antigens. TCR beta V- and J-gene trimming, according to a later analysis, was linked to a missense DCLRE1C variant.

PCR amplification relied on 60 Vbeta primers (plus 13 Jbeta primers). Clones were sequenced by immunoSEQ multiplex PCR, and TCRdb holds only the in-frame ones, with some missing. Counted here are approximately 100,000 clones, around three quarters occurring once; the ten biggest clones make up less than 3%. The sequence was obtained from a female donor in good health and CMV-seronegative. The V gene is TRBV5-1, the J gene TRBJ1-5; D is unclear. The material sequenced was PBMCs. CDR3 in amino acids: CASSLEIAASNQPQHF. CDR3 nucleotide sequence: TGCGCCAGCAGCTTGGAAATTGCGGCTAGCAATCAGCCCCAGCATTTT.